This T cell receptor beta chain came from a study of CXCR3-negative and CXCR3-positive naive CD8 T cells. Study in general: A total of 150 million or so TRB reads was generated, with about 1.5 +/- 0.3 million per library. General study points: Both naive subsets carried similar amounts of surface CD5, so TCR strength was inferred from TRB CDR3 properties. More hydrophobic TRB CDR3s were found in CXCR3-positive naive cells than in CXCR3-negative naive cells. Similar TRBV-TRBJ gene usage was seen in naive CXCR3-negative and CXCR3-positive cells, but not in memory cells.

A remark on this clonotype: Its antigen is unidentified.

The germline V gene encodes CDR1 MNHNS and CDR2 SASEGT. The CDR3 extends over 13 amino acids. The authors made the TRB cDNA libraries by 5' RACE using UMI labels. TCRdb reprocessed the 5' RACE reads; each CDR3 protein has one entry and no DNA is given. Its table records over 50,000 distinct CDR3 sequences. At about 310,000 cells each, triplicate sorts were carried out for each CD8+ T cell subset. The source material was naive CXCR3+ CD8+ T cells from blood. Noted subset: CD45RO-CCR7+CD27+CD95- naive CD8+ T cells expressing CXCR3 (TNR3+). This receptor was obtained from a human donor in good health. Some clones in this sample may be carry-over from other donors' samples. The chain uses TRBV6-1 and TRBJ1-1; TCRdb reports TRBD1, a call that lacks DNA to check it against. CDR3 loop: CASIPGMNTEAFF.